These 6 T cell receptor beta chains share one sample of origin, sequenced in a study of identifying expanded T cells in peripheral blood. Profiled with immunoSEQ multiplex PCR; TCRdb holds only in-frame clones, not every one. The sample consists of about 91,000 clones, around 88% of them appearing once. The specimen sequenced was blood. These receptors were obtained from a person aged 18 to 70 in good health.

V gene TRBV6-5 combines with J gene TRBJ2-3; 10 bases fit TRBD1. The V gene's germline CDR1 is MNHEY and CDR2 SVGAGI. CDR3 length: 15 residues. The CDR3 loop is CATLRDRGIQNTQYF. CDR3 nucleotides: TGTGCTACTCTCCGGGACAGGGGAATCCAAAATACGCAGTATTTT.

This chain connects TRBV2 to TRBJ2-7; 10 bases map to TRBD1. The J segment lost 3 bases and the V segment lost 6 bases, leaving 14 bases of the junction unmatched. Germline V lookup: CDR1 SNHLY, CDR2 FYNNEI. The CDR3 is made up of 17 amino acids. CDR3 residues: CASRAVFKGQGIYEQYF. The CDR3 coding sequence is TGTGCCAGCAGGGCCGTATTTAAGGGACAGGGGATCTACGAGCAGTACTTC.

The gene calls are TRBV4-1 and TRBJ2-7; 9 bases map to TRBD1. The germline gives CDR1 MGHRA, CDR2 YSYEKL. The CDR3 is 16 amino acids. V lost 1 base and J lost 4; bases outside the gene matches: 8. In DNA, the CDR3 is TGCGCCAGCAGCCAAGGGTATTCGGACAGGGGTTACGAGCAGTACTTC. Its translation is CASSQGYSDRGYEQYF.

This clone was seen a few times. Here the CDR3 reads CASSRSWDRGSEAFF. The CDR3 region has the DNA TGCGCCAGCAGCCGTTCCTGGGACAGGGGATCTGAAGCTTTCTTT. This chain connects TRBV5-1 to TRBJ1-1, with TRBD1 matching over 10 bases. J gave up 6 bases and V 4 bases, and 9 bases lay outside the gene matches. This CDR3 region has 15 residues. CDR1 and CDR2 (germline): SGHRS, YFSETQ.

The chain is built from TRBV29-1 and TRBJ2-7; possible D gene TRBD1, 5 bases. The V and J ends lost 3 bases and 3 bases respectively, with 18 bases between them. CDR1 and CDR2 from the germline V gene are SQVTM and ANQGSEA. The CDR3 length is 15 residues. CDR3 bases: TGCAGCGTTGAGGTGATGCAGGGAACGGGCTACGAGCAGTACTTC. Encoded protein: CSVEVMQGTGYEQYF.

V and J are TRBV15 and TRBJ2-1, with TRBD2 matching over 14 bases. The J segment lost 12 bases and the V segment lost 4 bases, leaving 8 bases of the junction unmatched. The CDR3 consists of 15 residues. CDR1 and CDR2 (germline): LNHNV, YYDKDF (reference sequence). For the CDR3, the DNA is TGTGCCACCAGCACCACGGGACTAGCGGGAGTAACGCAGTTCTTC. Its protein is CATSTTGLAGVTQFF.